These 18 T cell receptor beta chains were all obtained from the same sample, sequenced in a study of T cells of healthy individuals. Via MiXCR, TCRdb re-called the 5' RACE reads, giving one row per CDR3 protein. The sample contains some 100,000 distinct CDR3 sequences, 17% of which appear only once. These receptors came from a human donor in good health.

This clonotype was seen a handful of times. J is TRBJ1-2 and V is TRBV20-1, with D unclear. CDR1 is DFQATT, CDR2 SNEGSKA, per germline (reference sequence). This CDR3 spans 14 amino acids. V was pared by 1 base and J by 6 bases, with 15 bases between. CDR3 DNA: TGCAGTGCTAGAGGGTGGGCCCCATCGGATGGCTACACCTTC. Residues: CSARGWAPSDGYTF.

The chain combines TRBV7-2 with TRBJ1-4, with D hard to call. V was trimmed by 2 bases and J by 7 bases, leaving 11 bases between them. CDR3 size: 14 residues. CDR1 and CDR2 from the germline V gene are SGHTA and FQGNSA. CDR3 protein: CASSLRSLGEKLFF. CDR3 bases: TGTGCCAGCAGCTTACGGTCCCTAGGTGAAAAACTGTTTTTT.

V usage is TRBV6-5 and J usage is TRBJ2-1; the match to TRBD2 covers 8 bases. The CDR3 has 15 residues. Germline loops: CDR1 MNHEY, CDR2 SVGAGI. The ends lost 2 bases at V and 7 bases at J; junction bases unmatched: 7. In DNA, the CDR3 is TGTGCCAGCAGTTACCGGTCGGGGGGGTGGAATGAGCAGTTCTTC. Translating it yields CASSYRSGGWNEQFF.

The rearrangement links TRBV11-3 to TRBJ2-1, with 9 bases that match TRBD2. Trimming cost V 3 bases and J 10 bases; bases outside gene matches: 10. Looked up from germline, CDR1 is SGHNT and CDR2 is YENEEA. This CDR3 region has 15 residues. CDR3 protein: CASSLTSGGRREQFF. CDR3 DNA: TGTGCCAGCAGCTTGACTAGCGGTGGGAGGAGGGAGCAGTTCTTC.

In its sample, this clonotype was seen many times. V usage is TRBV21-1 and J usage is TRBJ1-1. TRBV21-1 counts as a pseudogene. CDR3 length: 12 amino acids. The CDR3 protein is CASDNLADEAFF. The CDR3 coding sequence is TGTGCCAGCGACAACCTCGCAGATGAAGCTTTCTTT.

This clonotype was counted ten times or more. V is TRBV12-3 or TRBV12-4 and J is TRBJ2-7, with 13 bases identical to TRBD2. V dropped 5 bases and J dropped 4; count of bases not matched to a gene: 11. The CDR3 consists of 17 residues. The CDR3 DNA is TGTGCCAGCAGTCTACAACCGGGGACTAGCGGGAAGTACGAGCAGTACTTC. Amino acid sequence: CASSLQPGTSGKYEQYF.

This clonotype came up a few times. The chain joins TRBV4-3 to TRBJ2-1; D possibly corresponds to TRBD1 (5 bases). The CDR3 length is 14 residues. Trimming stripped 4 bases from V and 3 bases from J, with 10 bases between. Germline CDR1 and CDR2: LGHNA and YSLEER. CDR3 sequence: CASSLRVVYNEQFF. For the CDR3, the DNA is TGCGCCAGCAGCCTCAGGGTGGTCTACAATGAGCAGTTCTTC.

The chain links TRBV11-2 to TRBJ2-7, with 7 bases matching TRBD1. The CDR3 is 14 residues long. Germline CDR1 and CDR2: SGHAT and FQNNGV. The junction had 4 bases not matched to a gene; V was cut back by 3 bases and J by 2 bases. The CDR3 bases are TGTGCCAGCAGCTTTGGACAGGTCGCCTACGAGCAGTACTTC. Translating it yields CASSFGQVAYEQYF.

This clonotype was observed many times. The CDR3 sequence is CASSYGQGGTQYF. CDR3 nucleotide sequence: TGTGCCAGCAGCTATGGACAGGGGGGTACGCAGTATTTT. The genes are TRBV5-4 and TRBJ2-3; 10 bases are a match to TRBD1. The CDR3 spans 13 residues. Germline CDR1 SGHNT, CDR2 YYREEE (reference sequence). The V segment lost 3 bases and the J segment 8 bases; nucleotides outside the gene matches: 3. Looking up the rest from reference TRBV5-4 and TRBJ2-3 gives the full variable domain: ETGVTQSPTHLIKTRGQQVTLRCSSQSGHNTVSWYQQALGQGPQFIFQYYREEENGRGNFPPRFSGLQFPNYSSELNVNALELDDSALYLCASSYGQGGTQYFGPGTRLTVL.

This clonotype was counted at least ten times. The genes are TRBV12-3 or TRBV12-4 and TRBJ2-7; 10 bases fit TRBD2. The CDR3 consists of 14 residues. V lost 8 bases, J lost 5 bases, and 9 bases stayed unmatched. CDR3: CASLISGRSNEQYF. Written as DNA, the CDR3 is TGTGCCAGCCTCATTAGCGGGAGGAGCAACGAGCAGTACTTC.

The V gene is TRBV29-1, the J gene TRBJ2-3; D may be TRBD2 (6 bases). The germline V gene encodes CDR1 SQVTM and CDR2 ANQGSEA. V lost 6 bases and J 3 bases, leaving 19 bases between the germline ends. The CDR3 is 15 residues long. For the CDR3, the DNA is TGCAGCGTCCGACCCCCAGGGACTGGAACAGATACGCAGTATTTT. Translating it yields CSVRPPGTGTDTQYF.

This clonotype has ten or more counts. V and J are TRBV9 and TRBJ2-2; tentatively, D is TRBD2 (5 bases). This CDR3 contains 16 residues. V dropped 1 base and J dropped 0 bases, with 10 bases sitting between them. Germline V gene lookup returns CDR1 SGDLS and CDR2 YYNGEE. As DNA, the CDR3 is TGTGCCAGCAGCGTACCCCAGCGGACGAACACCGGGGAGCTGTTTTTT. It is translated as CASSVPQRTNTGELFF.

This clonotype was detected ten times or more. This chain links TRBV20-1 with TRBJ2-7; the match to TRBD2 covers 12 bases. This CDR3 is built from 15 residues. The trim removed 4 bases at V and 5 bases at J, leaving 9 bases unmatched. Germline assignment: CDR1 DFQATT and CDR2 SNEGSKA (reference sequence). DNA for the CDR3: TGCAGTGCTACCTCCCCGACTAGCGGGAGTGACGAGCAGTACTTC. Amino acids: CSATSPTSGSDEQYF.

The chain has TRBV4-3 and TRBJ2-3, with a weak D call TRBD2 (7 bases). CDR1 is LGHNA, CDR2 YSLEER, per germline. The V end was cut by 1 base, the J end by 4 bases, with 12 bases between. The CDR3 has 15 amino acids. The CDR3 reads CASSQAGGVADTQYF. DNA of the CDR3: TGCGCCAGCAGCCAAGCGGGGGGCGTGGCAGATACGCAGTATTTT.

This clonotype was seen many times. The V and J genes are TRBV29-1 and TRBJ2-3; possibly TRBD1 for D (6 bases). CDR1 SQVTM and CDR2 ANQGSEA come from the germline V gene. Trimming left V 4 bases short and J 3 bases short, with 8 bases between. The CDR3 totals 12 residues. The CDR3 coding sequence is TGCAGCGTTGCACAGGGTACAGATACGCAGTATTTT. Protein product: CSVAQGTDTQYF.

This clonotype was counted between two and nine times. The chain recombines TRBV7-2 with TRBJ2-2; possibly TRBD1 for D (5 bases). Per germline, CDR1 SGHTA and CDR2 FQGNSA. V lost 6 bases, J lost 6 bases, and 23 bases lay in between. The CDR3 is 17 amino acids. DNA for the CDR3: TGTGCCAGCAGTAAGCAGGGAACTTCCTCGGGCGCCGGGGAGCTGTTTTTT. Residues: CASSKQGTSSGAGELFF.

Many counts were recorded for this clonotype. The J gene is TRBJ2-1, the V gene TRBV20-1; 8 positions match TRBD2. Germline V gives CDR1 DFQATT, CDR2 SNEGSKA (reference sequence). V gave up 5 bases and J gave up 9 bases; unmatched junction bases: 12. The CDR3 covers 14 residues. The CDR3 spells CSAPGWRGELEQFF. The CDR3 nucleotides are TGCAGTGCTCCCGGGTGGCGGGGGGAACTTGAGCAGTTCTTC.

This CDR3 is CASSQDNRGNEKLFF. The CDR3 DNA follows: TGCGCCAGCAGCCAAGATAACAGGGGGAATGAAAAACTGTTTTTT. The chain uses TRBV4-3 and TRBJ1-4, with TRBD1 matching over 8 bases. Per germline, CDR1 LGHNA and CDR2 YSLEER. Trimming took 0 bases from V and 5 from J; bases not matched to a gene: 2. The CDR3 is 15 residues long.